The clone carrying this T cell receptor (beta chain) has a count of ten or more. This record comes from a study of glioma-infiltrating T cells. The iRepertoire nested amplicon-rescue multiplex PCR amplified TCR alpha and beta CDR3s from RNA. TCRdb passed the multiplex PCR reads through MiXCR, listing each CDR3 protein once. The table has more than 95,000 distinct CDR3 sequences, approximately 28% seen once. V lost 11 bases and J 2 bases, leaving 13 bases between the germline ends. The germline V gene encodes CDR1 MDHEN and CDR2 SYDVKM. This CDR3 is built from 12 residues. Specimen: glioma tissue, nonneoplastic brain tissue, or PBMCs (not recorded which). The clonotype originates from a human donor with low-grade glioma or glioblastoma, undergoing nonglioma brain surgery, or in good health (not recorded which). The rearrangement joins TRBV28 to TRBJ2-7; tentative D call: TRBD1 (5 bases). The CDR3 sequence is CASTREAYEQYF. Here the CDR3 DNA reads TGTGCCTCTACCAGGGAAGCCTACGAGCAGTACTTC.